This T cell receptor beta chain was observed in a study of blood T cell repertoires in COVID-19. Study as a whole: In each case, the material was cDNA or gDNA derived from T cells, B-cell-depleted T cells, or PBMCs.

CDR1 is SNHLY, CDR2 FYNNEI, per germline. Trimming cost V 1 base and J 0 bases, with 13 bases left between them. The CDR3 totals 17 residues. Produced via immunoSEQ multiplex PCR; TCRdb's table is partial and in-frame only. The data contain roughly 280,000 clones, around nine tenths of them singletons. The gene calls are TRBV2 and TRBJ1-5; D is unresolved. The sequenced sample was peripheral blood. The receptor comes from a man aged 35-49 years with active or convalescent COVID-19. In nucleotides, the CDR3 is TGTGCCAGCAGTGAAGAACAGCTTCTTTATAGCAATCAGCCCCAGCATTTT. Protein product: CASSEEQLLYSNQPQHF. Complete variable domain (other parts from reference TRBV2 and TRBJ1-5): EPEVTQTPSHQVTQMGQEVILRCVPISNHLYFYWYRQILGQKVEFLVSFYNNEISEKSEIFDDQFSVERPDGSNFTLKIRSTKLEDSAMYFCASSEEQLLYSNQPQHFGDGTRLSIL.